This entry features one T cell receptor beta chain sequence. The data derive from a study of blood T cell repertoires in COVID-19. This CDR3 region has 14 residues. Germline V gene sequence: CDR1 MNHNS, CDR2 SASEGT. Trimming removed 1 base at V and 2 bases at J, with 8 bases between. TCRdb keeps only in-frame clones here, not all; method: immunoSEQ multiplex PCR. Of some 170,000 clones in the sample, over 60% were seen once. Sequences were obtained from peripheral blood. This chain joins TRBV6-1 and TRBJ1-2, with D uncertain. This TCR was sampled from a woman between 70 and 85 years old with acute or convalescent COVID-19. CDR3 nucleotides: TGTGCCAGCAGTGAAGGCAGTGCCAACTATGGCTACACCTTC. It yields the protein CASSEGSANYGYTF.